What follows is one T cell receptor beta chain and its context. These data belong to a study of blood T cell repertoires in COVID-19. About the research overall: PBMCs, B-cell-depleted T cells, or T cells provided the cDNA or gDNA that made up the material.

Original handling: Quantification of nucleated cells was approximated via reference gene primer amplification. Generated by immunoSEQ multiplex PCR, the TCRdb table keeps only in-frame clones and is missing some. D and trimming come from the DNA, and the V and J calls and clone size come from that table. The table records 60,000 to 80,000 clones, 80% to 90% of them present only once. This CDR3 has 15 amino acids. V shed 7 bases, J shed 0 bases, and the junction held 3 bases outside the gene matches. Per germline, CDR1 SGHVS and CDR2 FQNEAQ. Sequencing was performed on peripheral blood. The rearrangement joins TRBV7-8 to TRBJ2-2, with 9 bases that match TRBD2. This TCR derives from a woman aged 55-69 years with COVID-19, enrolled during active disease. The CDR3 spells CASISGSPNTGELFF. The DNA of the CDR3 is TGTGCCAGCATTAGCGGGAGCCCGAACACCGGGGAGCTGTTTTTT.